The entry below describes one T cell receptor beta chain. What it recognizes is unknown. This sample is part of a study of CD8+ T cells in alopecia areata. Findings and limits, study-wide: Normal skin's resident alphabeta T cells are sequenced alongside lesional scalp T cells. Tofacitinib significantly reduced both scalp clonality and expanded CD8+ clones among the top 100. Compared with normal scalp, lesional scalp had higher clonality and more expanded CD8+ clones.

Treatment defined: oral pan-JAK inhibitor, 5-10 mg twice daily. T lymphocytes (CD4+ and CD8+) were sorted from PBMCs. In each case, RNA was isolated and then reverse transcribed into cDNA as the sequencing template. Profiled with immunoSEQ multiplex PCR; TCRdb holds only in-frame clones, not every one. Of roughly 200,000 clones in the sample, 60% to 70% were seen once. Germline CDR1 is SNHLY and CDR2 is FYNNEI. J was trimmed by 6 bases and V by 4 bases; bases with no gene match: 7. CDR3 length equals 15 residues. The specimen comprised CD4+ T cells sorted from blood, sampled at week 4, from a patient treated with tofacitinib. The chain carries TRBV2 and TRBJ2-7, with 12 bases that match TRBD2. The TCR originated in a human donor with alopecia areata. The CDR3 coding sequence is TGTGCCAGCAGTGCGGCTAGCGGGGGGGGCCTCGAGCAGTACTTC. Amino acid sequence: CASSAASGGGLEQYF.